The clone carrying this TCR beta chain has a count of ten or more. The sample comes from a study of neurological immune-mediated disorders. Germline V lookup: CDR1 SGHRS, CDR2 YFSETQ. The length of the CDR3 is 14 residues. V lost 5 bases, J lost 3 bases, and 8 bases stayed unmatched. One entry per CDR3 protein results from TCRdb running MiXCR on the 5' RACE reads. The sample shows tens of thousands of distinct CDR3 sequences, 3% to 4.5% of them seen only once. The sequenced sample was PBMCs. The chain joins TRBV5-1 to TRBJ2-7, with 7 bases matching TRBD1. The receptor was isolated from a woman between 45 and 60 years old with multiple sclerosis. The DNA of the CDR3 is TGCGCCAGCAGGATGACAGGGACGGGCTACGAGCAGTACTTC. Protein: CASRMTGTGYEQYF. Full variable domain (rest looked up from reference TRBV5-1 and TRBJ2-7): KAGVTQTPRYLIKTRGQQVTLSCSPISGHRSVSWYQQTPGQGLQFLFEYFSETQRNKGNFPGRFSGRQFSNSRSEMNVSTLELGDSALYLCASRMTGTGYEQYFGPGTRLTVT.